This TCR beta chain was sequenced in a study of T cells in Graves' hyperthyroidism and ophthalmopathy. Study outcomes and limitations: Most thyroid-expanded clonotypes above 0.001 were also found in blood.

Using RNA transcripts as the source, TCR beta CDR3 regions were amplified. The TCR CDR3 first-round RT-PCR relied on the HTBI primer set. MiXCR was run by TCRdb on the multiplex PCR reads, yielding one entry per CDR3 protein. Of hundreds of thousands of distinct CDR3 sequences listed, just under 45% are singletons. The study left out patients who had uncontrolled infection, other autoimmune disease, pregnancy or lactation. This clonotype was detected ten times or more. The antigen is not known. CDR1 and CDR2 (germline): SEHNR, FQNEAQ (reference sequence). The CDR3 contains 15 residues. V shed 1 base, J shed 4 bases, and the junction held 3 bases outside the gene matches.

The specimen was peripheral blood or thyroid tissue (not recorded which). The chain joins TRBV7-9 to TRBJ2-7; TRBD2 matches 11 bases. This receptor was obtained from an adult man with Graves' disease, either hyperthyroidism or ophthalmopathy (not recorded which). The CDR3 here is CASSLGLAGLYEQYF. The CDR3 nucleotides are TGTGCCAGCAGCTTAGGACTAGCGGGACTTTACGAGCAGTACTTC.